This entry features one T cell receptor beta chain sequence. In germline, CDR1 is SGDLS, CDR2 YYNGEE. The CDR3 is 16 residues long. J lost 5 bases, V lost 0 bases, and 7 bases had no gene match. PCR involved 60 Vbeta and 13 Jbeta primers. Libraries were prepared by immunoSEQ multiplex PCR; TCRdb keeps only in-frame clonotypes and omits some of them. The top ten hold about 1.2% of the sample, which has 180,000 or so clones, roughly 9.5% seen once. This entry belongs to a study of cytomegalovirus exposure and HLA in healthy donors. The chain joins TRBV9 to TRBJ2-5, with 10 bases aligning to TRBD2. Source material: PBMCs. The receptor was derived from a woman in her 30s in good health and CMV-seropositive. For the CDR3, the DNA is TGTGCCAGCAGCGTAGCTAGCGGGAGAGGTGGGGAGACCCAGTACTTC. It specifies CASSVASGRGGETQYF. The full variable domain, rest sourced from reference TRBV9 and TRBJ2-5, is DSGVTQTPKHLITATGQRVTLRCSPRSGDLSVYWYQQSLDQGLQFLIQYYNGEERAKGNILERFSAQQFPDLHSELNLSSLELGDSALYFCASSVASGRGGETQYFGPGTRLLVL.